This passage covers 12 T cell receptor beta chains from one sample sequenced in a study of PD-1 blockade in classical Hodgkin lymphoma. Patients all relapsed after autologous stem cell transplantation, and there was variation in brentuximab vedotin exposure. Here immunoSEQ multiplex PCR was the method, and the copy in TCRdb shows in-frame clones only, minus some. Of approximately 14,000 clones listed, 86% were seen once; the top ten hold approximately 4.3%. Sequences were derived from peripheral blood mononuclear cells (PBMCs), sampled at baseline. These receptors all come from a human donor with classical Hodgkin lymphoma.

This clone has only a few counts. The rearrangement uses TRBV5-4 and TRBJ2-1; D gene ambiguous. The CDR3 has 13 residues. Germline CDR1 and CDR2: SGHNT and YYREEE (reference sequence). V lost 7 bases and J 8 bases, leaving 16 bases between the germline ends. The CDR3 DNA is TGTGCCAGCTCAAGGGTAGAGTCCCATGAGCAGTTCTTC. The encoded protein is CASSRVESHEQFF.

This rearrangement joins TRBV2 to TRBJ2-7, with 11 bases lining up with TRBD2. The J segment lost 1 base and the V segment lost 2 bases, leaving 1 base of the junction unmatched. The CDR3 runs 15 residues. The germline CDR1 and CDR2 sequences are SNHLY and FYNNEI. Here the CDR3 DNA reads TGTGCCAGCAGTGAAAGGACTAGCGGGTCCTACGAGCAGTACTTC. It specifies CASSERTSGSYEQYF.

The gene calls are TRBV12-5 and TRBJ1-1; D gene uncertain. From germline, CDR1 is LGHNT and CDR2 FRNRAP. The CDR3 is 12 residues long. The V and J ends lost 7 bases and 0 bases respectively, with 6 bases between them. For the CDR3, the DNA is TGTGCTAGTGAGGCGTTGAACACTGAAGCTTTCTTT. Translating gives CASEALNTEAFF. Drawing the rest from reference TRBV12-5 and TRBJ1-1, the complete variable domain is DARVTQTPRHKVTEMGQEVTMRCQPILGHNTVFWYRQTMMQGLELLAYFRNRAPLDDSGMPKDRFSAEMPDATLATLKIQPSEPRDSAVYFCASEALNTEAFFGQGTRLTVV.

This sequence joins TRBV28 and TRBJ2-7; perhaps TRBD1 as D (6 bases). Between the trimmed V and J ends, which lost 4 bases and 5 bases, there was a span of 12 bases. CDR1 is MDHEN and CDR2 is SYDVKM in the germline V gene. The CDR3 totals 13 residues. Here the CDR3 reads CASSSTGWDEQYF. In nucleotides, the CDR3 is TGTGCCAGCAGTTCTACAGGGTGGGACGAGCAGTACTTC.

In this sample, this clone turned up a few times. This chain uses TRBV28 with TRBJ2-1, with D perhaps matching TRBD1 or TRBD2 (6 bases each). V lost 6 bases and J lost 0, with 15 bases in between. Germline CDR1 and CDR2: MDHEN and SYDVKM. The CDR3 loop spans 16 amino acids. The CDR3 sequence is CASRTRGGISYNEQFF. The CDR3, as DNA: TGTGCCAGCAGGACCCGAGGGGGGATCTCCTACAATGAGCAGTTCTTC.

The chain is built from TRBV5-3 and TRBJ2-7, with a possible D match to TRBD1 (6 bases). TRBV5-3 qualifies as an ORF whose function is uncertain. This CDR3 is built from 15 residues. V lost 0 bases, J lost 2 bases, and 12 bases lay in between. This CDR3 is CARSLAQGSPYEQYF. The CDR3 DNA is TGTGCCAGAAGCTTGGCCCAGGGGAGCCCCTACGAGCAGTACTTC.

The chain has TRBV2 and TRBJ1-1, with D perhaps TRBD1 (6 bases). V lost 9 bases and J 2 bases, leaving 13 bases between the germline ends. Germline V gives CDR1 SNHLY, CDR2 FYNNEI. The CDR3 runs 13 residues. CDR3 coding DNA: TGTGCCAGTGGGGGCGGAGCAAACACTGAAGCTTTCTTT. It is translated as CASGGGANTEAFF.

The chain links TRBV27 to TRBJ1-2; D unclear. Trimming cost V 3 bases and J 7 bases, with 12 bases left between them. Per germline, CDR1 MNHEY and CDR2 SMNVEV (reference sequence). The CDR3 is 13 residues long. Here the CDR3 DNA reads TGTGCCAGCAGTTTGAATCCTTACACTGGCTACACCTTC. Residues: CASSLNPYTGYTF.

The genes are TRBV19 and TRBJ2-7, with TRBD2 identical over 8 bases. Germline lookup yields CDR1 LNHDA and CDR2 SQIVND (reference sequence). Germline trimming cut 3 bases from V and 0 bases from J; bases unmatched to any gene: 16. The length of the CDR3 is 19 residues. Here the CDR3 reads CASSMFLAGGLTNSYEQYF. As DNA, the CDR3 is TGTGCCAGTAGTATGTTTCTTGCGGGAGGACTAACGAACTCCTACGAGCAGTACTTC.

The chain carries TRBV5-6 and TRBJ2-1, with 10 bases that match TRBD2. Trimming took 2 bases from V and 9 from J; bases not matched to a gene: 5. The germline CDR1 and CDR2 sequences are SGHDT and YYEEEE. This CDR3 is built from 14 residues. CDR3 sequence (DNA): TGTGCCAGCAGCTTTAGCGGGGGGTTGACTGAGCAGTTCTTC. This translates into CASSFSGGLTEQFF.

The J gene is TRBJ2-1, the V gene TRBV5-1; 10 nucleotides match TRBD2. Looked up from germline, CDR1 is SGHRS and CDR2 is YFSETQ. The CDR3 extends over 17 amino acids. V gave up 7 bases and J gave up 0 bases; unmatched junction bases: 10. CDR3 loop: CASRLYSSGSSYNEQFF. CDR3 in DNA: TGCGCCAGCCGACTATATTCTAGCGGGAGCTCCTACAATGAGCAGTTCTTC.

The V and J genes are TRBV11-2 and TRBJ2-5, with a weak D call TRBD2 (5 bases). V was clipped by 2 bases and J by 4 bases, with 14 bases between them. Germline V gene data show CDR1 as SGHAT and CDR2 as FQNNGV. CDR3 size: 15 residues. For the CDR3, the DNA is TGTGCCAGCAGCTTAACCGGGTCCGAGGGAGAGACCCAGTACTTC. Residues: CASSLTGSEGETQYF.